A selection of T cell receptor beta chains follows, all from one sample in a study of shared clonotypes between healthy human individuals. Method: immunoSEQ multiplex PCR; TCRdb's copy keeps in-frame clones and lacks some. The sample contains 950,000 to 1,200,000 clones, approximately 80% of which appear only once. The sample comprised memory CD4+ T cells from PBMCs. Receptors were obtained from a man aged 18 to 29 in good health. Some clones in this sample may be carry-over from other donors' samples. Each CDR3 is given with its conserved first and last residue. Fields, in order: D gene, clone size, V gene, J gene, CDR3 protein, CDR3 DNA. D genes are given only for firm matches. Clone sizes are given selectively: once, few, many, or a class where the clone is expanded.

>TRBD1|NA|TRBV19|TRBJ1-2
CASRGTGRHYGYTF
TGTGCCAGTAGGGGGACAGGGAGGCACTATGGCTACACCTTC
>TRBD1|NA|TRBV19|TRBJ1-1
CASSKVGTVNTEAFF
TGTGCCAGTAGTAAAGTAGGGACAGTGAACACTGAAGCTTTCTTT
>NA|NA|TRBV7-3|TRBJ1-5
CASSFRIVGIGNQPQHF
TGTGCCAGCAGCTTCCGGATCGTCGGCATCGGGAATCAGCCCCAGCATTTT
>NA|once|TRBV13|TRBJ1-4
CASSLFSGTNEKLFF
TGTGCCAGCAGCTTATTTTCTGGAACTAATGAAAAACTGTTTTTT
>NA|NA|TRBV2|TRBJ1-1
CASSDSPNTEAFF
TGTGCCAGCAGTGACAGCCCGAACACTGAAGCTTTCTTT
>NA|NA|TRBV9|TRBJ2-7
CASSPQPGQGSYEQYF
TGTGCCAGCAGCCCCCAACCCGGGCAGGGGTCCTACGAGCAGTACTTC
>NA|NA|TRBV11-2|TRBJ2-2
CASSWGRGRQVGTGELFF
TGTGCCAGCAGCTGGGGTCGCGGCCGACAAGTGGGCACCGGGGAGCTGTTTTTT
>NA|NA|TRBV29-1|TRBJ1-1
CSVFLLMTMNTEAFF
TGCAGCGTTTTTCTCCTTATGACGATGAACACTGAAGCTTTCTTT
>TRBD1|NA|TRBV19|TRBJ1-2
CATRDRGFDGYTF
TGTGCCACCCGGGACAGGGGTTTCGATGGCTACACCTTC
>TRBD2|NA|TRBV30|TRBJ2-5
CAWNGASGRAQGETQYF
TGTGCCTGGAATGGAGCTAGCGGGAGGGCTCAGGGAGAGACCCAGTACTTC
>TRBD1|few|TRBV5-6|TRBJ2-3
CASSATGTTDTQYF
TGTGCCAGCAGCGCGACAGGGACGACAGATACGCAGTATTTT
>NA|NA|TRBV28|TRBJ1-3
CASTPWGGRGSSGNTIYF
TGTGCCAGCACCCCTTGGGGGGGGCGCGGTTCCTCTGGAAACACCATATATTTT
>NA|NA|TRBV28|TRBJ2-7
CASVPVNYEQYF
TGTGCCAGCGTTCCAGTAAACTACGAGCAGTACTTC
>NA|NA|TRBV10-3|TRBJ1-4
CAISADTDNEKLFF
TGTGCCATCAGTGCCGACACTGACAATGAAAAACTGTTTTTT
>NA|NA|TRBV15|TRBJ1-2
CATSMKQGVGYGYTF
TGTGCCACCAGCATGAAACAGGGCGTCGGCTATGGCTACACCTTC
>NA|few|TRBV11-1|TRBJ1-3
CASSFEVRPAGNTIYF
TGTGCCAGCAGCTTCGAAGTTAGGCCGGCTGGAAACACCATATATTTT
>NA|NA|TRBV7-8|TRBJ1-2
CASSSQGYGYTF
TGTGCCAGCAGCTCTCAGGGCTATGGCTACACCTTC
>TRBD1|NA|TRBV7-2|TRBJ1-1
CASSLYGTGEGGEAFF
TGTGCCAGCAGCTTATACGGGACAGGCGAAGGGGGTGAAGCTTTCTTT
>NA|NA|TRBV2|TRBJ1-5
CASILDLYSNQPQHF
TGTGCCAGCATTTTAGACCTCTATAGCAATCAGCCCCAGCATTTT
>NA|NA|TRBV4-1|TRBJ2-7
CASSQGQTGYEQYF
TGCGCCAGCAGCCAAGGACAAACGGGATACGAGCAGTACTTC
>NA|once|TRBV20-1|TRBJ2-3
CSGGVDTQYF
TGCAGCGGGGGAGTAGATACGCAGTATTTT
>TRBD1|few|TRBV5-1|TRBJ2-7
CASSFYRGDVEQYF
TGCGCCAGCAGCTTTTACAGGGGGGATGTTGAGCAGTACTTC
>NA|NA|TRBV29-1|TRBJ1-2
CSVDEKFYGYTF
TGCAGCGTTGACGAAAAATTCTATGGCTACACCTTC
>NA|NA|TRBV9|TRBJ1-5
CASSVMMRRGSNQPQHF
TGTGCCAGCAGCGTAATGATGAGACGGGGGAGCAATCAGCCCCAGCATTTT
>NA|NA|TRBV29-1|TRBJ2-7
CSVRGGRNDYEQYF
TGCAGCGTGCGAGGGGGACGGAACGACTACGAGCAGTACTTC
>TRBD1|NA|TRBV6-1|TRBJ1-5
CASRQQGAQPQHF
TGTGCCAGCAGGCAACAGGGGGCTCAGCCCCAGCATTTT
>NA|NA|TRBV19|TRBJ2-3
CASTPRGRDTQYF
TGTGCCAGTACCCCTCGGGGCCGCGATACGCAGTATTTT
>NA|NA|TRBV28|TRBJ2-7
CASSIGDEQYF
TGTGCCAGCAGTATTGGGGACGAGCAGTACTTC